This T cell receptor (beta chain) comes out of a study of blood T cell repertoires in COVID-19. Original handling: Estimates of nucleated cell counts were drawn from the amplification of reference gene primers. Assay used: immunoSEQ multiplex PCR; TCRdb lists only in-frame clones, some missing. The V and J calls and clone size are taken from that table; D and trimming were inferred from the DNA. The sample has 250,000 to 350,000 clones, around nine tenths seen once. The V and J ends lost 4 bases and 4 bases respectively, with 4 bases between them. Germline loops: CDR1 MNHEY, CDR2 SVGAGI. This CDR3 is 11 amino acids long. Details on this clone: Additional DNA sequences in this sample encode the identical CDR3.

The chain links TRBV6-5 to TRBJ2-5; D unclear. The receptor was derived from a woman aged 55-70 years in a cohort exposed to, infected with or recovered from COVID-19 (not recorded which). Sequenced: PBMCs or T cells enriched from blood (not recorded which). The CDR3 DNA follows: TGTGCCAGCAGTTCCCGAGAGACCCAGTACTTC. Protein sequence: CASSSRETQYF.